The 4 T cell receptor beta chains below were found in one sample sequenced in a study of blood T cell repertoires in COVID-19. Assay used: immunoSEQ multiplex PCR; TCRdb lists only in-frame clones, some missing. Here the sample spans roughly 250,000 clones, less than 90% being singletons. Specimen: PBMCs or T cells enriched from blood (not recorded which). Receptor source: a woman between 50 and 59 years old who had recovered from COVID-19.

This CDR3 reads CASSSSGGNIQYF. The CDR3 DNA is TGTGCCAGCTCATCATCAGGGGGCAACATTCAGTACTTC. The V call is TRBV18, the J call TRBJ2-4, with 8 bases that match TRBD1. The CDR3 length is 13 residues. CDR1 KGHSH and CDR2 LQKENI come from the germline V gene. After removal of 5 bases from V and 7 bases from J, the junction contained 4 bases not matched to a gene. Complete variable domain (other parts from reference TRBV18 and TRBJ2-4): NAGVMQNPRHLVRRRGQEARLRCSPMKGHSHVYWYRQLPEEGLKFMVYLQKENIIDESGMPKERFSAEFPKEGPSILRIQQVVRGDSAAYFCASSSSGGNIQYFGAGTRLSVL.

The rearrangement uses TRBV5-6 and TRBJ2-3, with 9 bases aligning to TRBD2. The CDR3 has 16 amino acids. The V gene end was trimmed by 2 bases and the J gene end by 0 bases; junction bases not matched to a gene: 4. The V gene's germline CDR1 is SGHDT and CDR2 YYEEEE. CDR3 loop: CASSFLAGFSTDTQYF. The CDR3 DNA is TGTGCCAGCAGCTTTCTAGCGGGATTTAGCACAGATACGCAGTATTTT.

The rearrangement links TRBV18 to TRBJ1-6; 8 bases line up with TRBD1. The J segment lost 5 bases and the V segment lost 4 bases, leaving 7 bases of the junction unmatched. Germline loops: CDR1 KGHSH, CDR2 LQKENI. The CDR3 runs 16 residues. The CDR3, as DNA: TGTGCCAGCTCACGAACAACAGGGGGGGATAATTCACCCCTCCACTTT. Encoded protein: CASSRTTGGDNSPLHF.

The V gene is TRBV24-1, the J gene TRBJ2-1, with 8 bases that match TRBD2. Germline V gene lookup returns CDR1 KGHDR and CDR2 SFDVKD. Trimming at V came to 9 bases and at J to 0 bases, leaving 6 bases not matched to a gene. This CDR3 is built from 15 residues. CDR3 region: CATQWSGSSYNEQFF. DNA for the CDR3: TGTGCCACCCAGTGGAGCGGGAGCTCCTACAATGAGCAGTTCTTC.